This entry lists 3 T cell receptor beta chains sequenced from one sample in a study of T-cell reconstitution after alpha-beta-depleted transplantation in children. This sample's TCRbeta library carried unique molecular identifier barcodes. Each CDR3 protein is one row after TCRdb ran MiXCR on the PCR reads. Of around 380,000 distinct CDR3 sequences in the sample, 11% were seen once. The starting material was PBMCs from the stem cell graft donor, obtained from the stem cell graft. These TCRs come from a human donor who donated a stem cell graft to a child with acute myeloid leukemia.

This clonotype was counted at least ten times. The CDR3 DNA reads TGCGCCAGCAGCTTGTCGATGAACACTGAAGCTTTCTTT. Encoded protein: CASSLSMNTEAFF. This chain joins TRBV5-1 and TRBJ1-1; the D is unclear. The germline V gene encodes CDR1 SGHRS and CDR2 YFSETQ. The CDR3 has 13 amino acids. The germline V and J ends were trimmed by 1 base and 0 bases, with 4 bases remaining between them.

The V and J genes are TRBV20-1 and TRBJ1-5, with TRBD1 as a possible D gene (6 bases). V lost 3 bases and J 0 bases, leaving 9 bases between the germline ends. The CDR3 runs 14 residues. The germline V gene has CDR1 DFQATT and CDR2 SNEGSKA (reference sequence). CDR3 amino acids: CSASWTDSNQPQHF. Written as DNA, the CDR3 is TGCAGTGCTAGTTGGACAGATAGCAATCAGCCCCAGCATTTT.

There are a few counts of this clonotype. The chain uses TRBV20-1 and TRBJ2-1, with unresolved D. The length of the CDR3 is 10 residues. Trimming left V 5 bases short and J 13 bases short, with 12 bases between. Germline CDR1 DFQATT, CDR2 SNEGSKA (reference sequence). CDR3 amino acids: CSAGPARQFF. CDR3 coding DNA: TGCAGTGCTGGCCCGGCTAGACAGTTCTTC.